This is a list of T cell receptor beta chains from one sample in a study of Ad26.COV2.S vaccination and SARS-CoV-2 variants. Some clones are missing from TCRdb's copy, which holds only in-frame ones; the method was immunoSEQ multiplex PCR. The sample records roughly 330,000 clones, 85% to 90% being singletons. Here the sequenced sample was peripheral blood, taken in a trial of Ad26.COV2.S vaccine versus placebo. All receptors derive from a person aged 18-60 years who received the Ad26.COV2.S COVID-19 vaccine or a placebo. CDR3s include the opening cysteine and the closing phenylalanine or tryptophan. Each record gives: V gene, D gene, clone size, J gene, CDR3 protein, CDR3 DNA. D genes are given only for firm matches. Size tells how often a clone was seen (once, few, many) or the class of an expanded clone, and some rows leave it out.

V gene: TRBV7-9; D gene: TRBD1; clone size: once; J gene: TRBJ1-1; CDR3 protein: CASSSLTGGAGTEAFF; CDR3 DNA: TGTGCCAGCAGCTCACTAACAGGGGGCGCGGGCACTGAAGCTTTCTTT
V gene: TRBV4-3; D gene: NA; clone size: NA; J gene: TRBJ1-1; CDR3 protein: CASSPIASNTEAFF; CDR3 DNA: TGCGCCAGCAGCCCCATAGCCTCGAACACTGAAGCTTTCTTT
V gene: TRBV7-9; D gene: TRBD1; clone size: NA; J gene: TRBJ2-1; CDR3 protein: CASSLKEISGQGVNEQFF; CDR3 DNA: TGTGCCAGCAGCTTAAAGGAAATCTCGGGACAGGGGGTAAATGAGCAGTTCTTC
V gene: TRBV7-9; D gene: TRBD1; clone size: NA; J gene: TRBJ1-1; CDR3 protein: CASRSHRGPNTEAFF; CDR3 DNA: TGTGCCAGCAGGTCACACAGGGGGCCGAACACTGAAGCTTTCTTT
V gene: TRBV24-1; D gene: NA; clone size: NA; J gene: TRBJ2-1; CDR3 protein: CATSGAGVGGEQFF; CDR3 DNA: TGTGCCACCAGTGGGGCAGGGGTTGGGGGTGAGCAGTTCTTC
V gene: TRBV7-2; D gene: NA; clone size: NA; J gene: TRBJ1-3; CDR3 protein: CASSYGGGGGNTIYF; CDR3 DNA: TGTGCCAGCAGCTACGGGGGCGGAGGGGGAAACACCATATATTTT
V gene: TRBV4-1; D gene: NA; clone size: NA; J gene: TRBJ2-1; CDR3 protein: CASSQAFWGADEQFF; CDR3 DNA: TGCGCCAGCAGCCAAGCCTTCTGGGGGGCGGATGAGCAGTTCTTC
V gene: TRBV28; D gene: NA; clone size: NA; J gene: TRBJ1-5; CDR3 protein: CASSLVGDGNQPQHF; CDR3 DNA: TGTGCCAGCAGTTTAGTCGGGGACGGCAATCAGCCCCAGCATTTT
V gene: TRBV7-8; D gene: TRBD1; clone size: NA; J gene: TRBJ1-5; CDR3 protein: CASSLATGQGRQPQHF; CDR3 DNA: TGTGCCAGCAGCTTAGCCACGGGACAGGGGAGACAGCCCCAGCATTTT
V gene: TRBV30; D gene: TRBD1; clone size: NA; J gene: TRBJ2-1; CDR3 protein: CAWSVQGVAQFF; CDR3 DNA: TGTGCCTGGAGTGTACAGGGGGTTGCGCAGTTCTTC
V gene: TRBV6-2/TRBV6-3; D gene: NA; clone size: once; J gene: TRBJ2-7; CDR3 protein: CASSQFPDYSPSYEQYF; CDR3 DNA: TGTGCCAGCAGTCAATTCCCGGACTACAGCCCCTCCTACGAGCAGTACTTC
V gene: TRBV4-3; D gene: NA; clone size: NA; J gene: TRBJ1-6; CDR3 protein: CASSQLDSPLHF; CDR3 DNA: TGCGCCAGCAGCCAACTAGATTCACCCCTCCACTTT
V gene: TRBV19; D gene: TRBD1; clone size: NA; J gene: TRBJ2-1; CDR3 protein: CASSIPDRALSEQFF; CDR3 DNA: TGTGCCAGTAGTATTCCGGACAGGGCTCTGAGTGAGCAGTTCTTC
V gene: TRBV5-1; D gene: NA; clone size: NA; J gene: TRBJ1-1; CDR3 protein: CASSEDPGNTEAFF; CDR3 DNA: TGCGCCAGCAGCGAAGATCCTGGGAACACTGAAGCTTTCTTT